The clone carrying this TCR beta chain was seen once. The data were taken from a study of T cell changes during pregnancy in multiple sclerosis. Sequencing was performed with immunoSEQ multiplex PCR; in TCRdb, only in-frame clones are kept and a portion is missing. The table shows about 36,000 clones, with about 88% occurring only once. V lost 5 bases, J lost 2 bases, and 13 bases lay in between. The germline gives CDR1 LNHDA, CDR2 SQIVND (reference sequence). The CDR3 consists of 15 residues. The chain is built from TRBV19 and TRBJ1-3; D is possibly TRBD1 (5 bases). This TCR derives from a female donor with multiple sclerosis, enrolled in a pregnancy study. The sample consisted of CD4+ T cells from peripheral blood mononuclear cells, taken in the first trimester of pregnancy. The CDR3 spells CASSPKGRAGNTIYF. The CDR3 DNA reads TGTGCCAGTAGTCCTAAAGGCAGGGCTGGAAACACCATATATTTT.